This T cell receptor (beta chain) was captured by sequencing in a study of beta chain features in type 1 diabetes. Study-wide findings and caveats: The similarity of naive, central memory and Treg TCRB repertoires appeared greater among patients than among healthy donors. Type 1 diabetes patients showed a moderate but significant shortening of TCRB CDR3s in all four CD4+ subsets.

Every donor provided one heparinised blood draw, which averaged about 120 mL. CD45RO/CCR7/CD25/CD127/CD95/CD27 staining was used to isolate CD4+ naive, central memory, regulatory and stem cell-like memory cells by sorting. In this sample, this clone turned up a few times. Its antigen is still unknown. Isolated RNA was reverse transcribed in full, so expressed TCRB transcripts were sequenced. Naive, central memory and regulatory T cell samples yielded about 3.57 million reads on average. Clones were read by immunoSEQ multiplex PCR, and TCRdb kept only the in-frame ones, dropping some. There are about 260,000 clones in the sample; roughly 22% occur only once, and roughly 0.028% lies in the top ten. Germline lookup yields CDR1 SGHTA and CDR2 FQGTGA. Trimming pared 2 bases from V and 0 bases from J, leaving 8 bases between. The CDR3 extends over 15 amino acids.

Sequencing was carried out using naive CD4+ T cells from blood. The gene calls are TRBV7-3 and TRBJ2-1; D perhaps matches TRBD1 (6 bases). The clonotype originates from a woman in her thirties or forties with type 1 diabetes. The CDR3 loop reads CASSLQGLSYNEQFF. In nucleotides, the CDR3 is TGTGCCAGCAGCTTACAGGGGCTCTCCTACAATGAGCAGTTCTTC.